This T cell receptor beta chain was captured by sequencing in a study of cytomegalovirus exposure and HLA in healthy donors. Study as a whole: Researchers found that about 84% of about 400 genotyped donors fell within the Caucasian-associated ancestry cluster.

Study observations and caveats: Cytomegalovirus status was reportedly diagnosed by the classifier with high specificity and sensitivity. Confirmation was obtained in vitro that a few CMV-associated chains are specific for CMV antigens.

Unmatched junction bases numbered 7, after V lost 5 bases and J lost 4 bases. Per germline, CDR1 SNHLY and CDR2 FYNNEI. This CDR3 has 15 residues. Researchers ran the PCR with 60 Vbeta and 13 Jbeta primers. Sequencing was performed with immunoSEQ multiplex PCR; in TCRdb, only in-frame clones are kept and a portion is missing. The profile shows about 130,000 clones, approximately 85% of them singletons. Of note for this clone: The target antigen is unknown.

The sequenced sample consisted of PBMCs. The sequence derives from a boy between 10 and 17 years old in good health and CMV-seronegative. The chain recombines TRBV2 with TRBJ2-2; TRBD2 agrees at 7 bases. The CDR3 loop reads CASSQTSRGTGELFF. For the CDR3, the DNA is TGTGCCAGCAGTCAGACTAGCCGTGGCACCGGGGAGCTGTTTTTT.